A selection of T cell receptor beta chains follows, all from one sample in a study of blood T cell repertoires in COVID-19. Sequencing was performed with immunoSEQ multiplex PCR; in TCRdb, only in-frame clones are kept and a portion is missing. The profile shows over 200,000 clones, approximately 90% of them singletons. The sample consisted of peripheral blood. The receptors here all came from a man aged 30 to 39 with acute or convalescent COVID-19. CDR3s include the opening cysteine and the closing phenylalanine or tryptophan. D genes are given only for firm matches. Clone size, where shown, is once, few, many, or a class for clones that have expanded.

V	size	J	D	DNA	CDR3
TRBV7-9	-	TRBJ2-5	TRBD2	TGTGCCAGCAGCCCCGGGGCGGGGGGACTTGAGACCCAGTACTTC	CASSPGAGGLETQYF
TRBV4-1	-	TRBJ1-1	-	TGCGCCAGCAGCCAAGATAGGAGGGTTGGGACTGAAGCTTTCTTT	CASSQDRRVGTEAFF
TRBV6-5	-	TRBJ2-2	-	TGTGCCAGCAGAGGACAGTCAACGAACACCGGGGAGCTGTTTTTT	CASRGQSTNTGELFF
TRBV7-9	-	TRBJ2-7	TRBD1	TGTGCCAGCAGCTTAGGGAGGACAGGGGCCCACGAGCAGTACTTC	CASSLGRTGAHEQYF
TRBV20-1	once	TRBJ2-1	TRBD1	TGCAGTGCTAGTCCAGGGGGCTACAATGAGCAGTTCTTC	CSASPGGYNEQFF
TRBV11-2	-	TRBJ2-3	-	TGTGCCAGCAGTGTAGAGCGGAACACAGATACGCAGTATTTT	CASSVERNTDTQYF
TRBV7-9	-	TRBJ2-3	TRBD2	TGTGCCAGCAGCACCGGAATAAGCGGGAGGAATACGCAGTATTTT	CASSTGISGRNTQYF
TRBV19	-	TRBJ1-5	TRBD1	TGTGCCAGTAGTATGGACAGGCTTAGCAATCAGCCCCAGCATTTT	CASSMDRLSNQPQHF
TRBV7-8	once	TRBJ2-7	TRBD1	TGTGCCAGCAGCCTAGGGCGACAGGGGGACCCCTACGAGCAGTACTTC	CASSLGRQGDPYEQYF
TRBV9	-	TRBJ1-4	-	TGTGCCAGCAGCTTCGAGGGCTACGCAACTAATGAAAAACTGTTTTTT	CASSFEGYATNEKLFF
TRBV6-5	-	TRBJ2-7	-	TGTGCCAGCAGTTACCCCGCGACTAGTTCCTACGAGCAGTACTTC	CASSYPATSSYEQYF
TRBV7-8	-	TRBJ2-1	-	TGTGCCAGCAGTCATCCGGGACACCGTCTCTACAATGAGCAGTTCTTC	CASSHPGHRLYNEQFF
TRBV10-3	-	TRBJ1-6	TRBD1	TGTGCCATCAGTGATGAGGGGGCTCCCGGGAACGATAATTCACCCCTCCACTTT	CAISDEGAPGNDNSPLHF
TRBV28	-	TRBJ1-4	TRBD1	TGTGCCAGCAGTACCACAGTGGGGACAGGGAATGAAAAACTGTTTTTT	CASSTTVGTGNEKLFF
TRBV21-1	-	TRBJ2-7	-	TGTGCCAGCAGCTCCCGGGGGCGCATCAGAGCGGGGGGCCAATCAACCTACGAGCAGTACTTC	CASSSRGRIRAGGQSTYEQYF
TRBV9	-	TRBJ1-2	-	TGTGCCAGCAGCGTATCAGGGGACTATGGCTACACCTTC	CASSVSGDYGYTF
TRBV28	-	TRBJ2-5	-	TGTGCCAGCAGCCTACCCGGCGGAGAGATCGCAGCGGGGACCCAGTACTTC	CASSLPGGEIAAGTQYF
TRBV10-1	-	TRBJ2-2	-	TGCGCCAGCAGTAGACACCGCGCGAACACCGGGGAGCTGTTTTTT	CASSRHRANTGELFF
TRBV7-3	-	TRBJ2-3	TRBD2	TGTGCCAGCAGCTTCTCAGCGGGGCGGACGCAGTATTTT	CASSFSAGRTQYF
TRBV5-1	-	TRBJ2-1	-	TGCGCCAGCAGCTTGACTCGACTGTATGACGGGGAGAATGAGCAGTTCTTC	CASSLTRLYDGENEQFF